The rows below give T cell receptor beta chains drawn from one sample of a study of T cell changes during pregnancy in multiple sclerosis. Sequencing used immunoSEQ multiplex PCR; TCRdb keeps in-frame clones, though not all of them. The sample has some 39,000 clones; approximately 92% are singletons. The sample comprised PBMCs (not recorded whether the cells were cultured). The receptors originated from a female donor with multiple sclerosis, enrolled in a pregnancy study. CDR3s include the opening cysteine and the closing phenylalanine or tryptophan. Fields, in order: J gene, V gene, clone size, D gene, CDR3 protein, CDR3 DNA. D genes are given only for firm matches. For some rows the clone size is stated as once, few or many, or as a class when expanded; others skip it.

J: TRBJ1-4
V: TRBV7-2
size: NA
D: NA
CDR3: CASSSLNEKLFF
DNA: TGTGCCAGCAGCTCCCTAAATGAAAAACTGTTTTTT

J: TRBJ1-2
V: TRBV28
size: NA
D: TRBD1
CDR3: CASSRQGDYGYTF
DNA: TGTGCCAGCAGCCGACAGGGGGACTATGGCTACACCTTC

J: TRBJ2-5
V: TRBV7-2
size: few
D: NA
CDR3: CASSLVFVGGETQYF
DNA: TGTGCCAGCAGCTTAGTATTCGTGGGAGGAGAGACCCAGTACTTC

J: TRBJ2-4
V: TRBV30
size: few
D: NA
CDR3: CAWPGSGENIQYF
DNA: TGTGCCTGGCCTGGATCCGGTGAAAACATTCAGTACTTC

J: TRBJ1-1
V: TRBV5-3
size: NA
D: TRBD1
CDR3: CARSSGQGAEAFF
DNA: TGTGCCAGAAGTTCAGGACAGGGCGCTGAAGCTTTCTTT

J: TRBJ2-7
V: TRBV11-2
size: NA
D: NA
CDR3: CASSPFGQGYEQYF
DNA: TGTGCCAGCAGCCCCTTTGGTCAGGGCTACGAGCAGTACTTC

J: TRBJ2-6
V: TRBV27
size: NA
D: TRBD2
CDR3: CASSLLAPSGTGANVLTF
DNA: TGTGCCAGCAGCTTACTAGCGCCCTCCGGGACTGGGGCCAACGTCCTGACTTTC

J: TRBJ2-7
V: TRBV28
size: NA
D: TRBD2
CDR3: CASSPPHLGLAAYEQYF
DNA: TGTGCCAGCAGTCCCCCGCACTTGGGACTAGCGGCATACGAGCAGTACTTC

J: TRBJ1-1
V: TRBV4-2
size: NA
D: NA
CDR3: CASSQDFFGDTEAFF
DNA: TGTGCCAGCAGCCAAGATTTTTTCGGGGACACTGAAGCTTTCTTT

J: TRBJ2-3
V: TRBV7-2
size: NA
D: TRBD2
CDR3: CASSLALSGGRTDTQYF
DNA: TGTGCCAGCAGCTTAGCCCTGTCGGGAGGTAGGACAGATACGCAGTATTTT

J: TRBJ2-7
V: TRBV5-4
size: once
D: NA
CDR3: CASSLEDYSYEQYF
DNA: TGTGCCAGCAGCTTGGAGGATTACTCCTACGAGCAGTACTTC

J: TRBJ2-3
V: TRBV7-2
size: NA
D: NA
CDR3: CASSSGSGTDTQYF
DNA: TGTGCCAGCAGCTCGGGGTCCGGCACAGATACGCAGTATTTT

J: TRBJ2-7
V: TRBV29-1
size: NA
D: NA
CDR3: CSVDMAPHYEQYF
DNA: TGCAGCGTTGATATGGCCCCTCACTACGAGCAGTACTTC

J: TRBJ1-2
V: TRBV5-6
size: NA
D: NA
CDR3: CASSLEGGYTF
DNA: TGTGCCAGCAGCTTGGAGGGTGGCTACACCTTC

J: TRBJ1-3
V: TRBV5-6
size: once
D: TRBD1
CDR3: CASSALHQGAVNTIYF
DNA: TGTGCCAGCAGCGCACTCCATCAGGGGGCAGTAAACACCATATATTTT